This TCR beta chain was retrieved from a study of CXCR3-negative and CXCR3-positive naive CD8 T cells (dated by TCRdb to about 2019). With respect to the entire study: About 150 million TRB reads were obtained in total, roughly 1.5 +/- 0.3 million reads per library. Data from around 11 donors, pooled across two independent experiments, went into the diversity and physicochemical repertoire analyses. The TRBV-TRBJ cluster analysis covered naive subsets from about five donors and memory cells from 3 donors.

For CDR1 and CDR2, the germline V gene (reference sequence) lists SEHNR and FQNEAQ. From the cysteine through the phenylalanine, the CDR3 covers 15 amino acids. The DNA sequence is not available. Each CD8+ T cell subset was flow-sorted in triplicate, with 300,000 or so cells per subset placed directly into RLT lysis buffer. Naive CD8+ T cells were defined stringently as CD45RO-CCR7+CD27+CD95- to exclude memory contaminants. Peripheral blood mononuclear cells were isolated from buffy coats by standard density gradient centrifugation. A FACSAria III was used to flow-sort naive CD8+ T cells into CXCR3-negative and CXCR3-positive populations. Total RNA was extracted from sorted cells using an RNeasy Mini Kit. Sequencing was carried out with a NextSeq 550. The Human TCR Profiling Kit (MiLaboratory) was used to prepare UMI-labeled 5' RACE TRB cDNA libraries. cDNA synthesis used the entire amount of extracted RNA, and PCR amplification then used the entire amount of cDNA produced. The libraries were made side by side, with each library going through the same number of PCR cycles. The study's own analysis went as follows. With a requirement of at least two reads per UMI, MIGEC and MiXCR extracted about 52,000 +/- 9,100 unique UMI-labeled TRB cDNA molecules per library. An average of around 40,000 +/- 10,000 functional in-frame TRB CDR3 nucleotide clonotypes without stop codons was found per library. After each sample was downsampled to 5000 UMI-labeled TRB molecules, VDJtools was used to calculate diversity metrics such as normalized Shannon-Wiener and Chao1. VDJtools was used to calculate clonotype-size-weighted physicochemical properties of the central five CDR3 residues, namely interaction energy, strength, volume and Kidera factor 4. Reads reprocessed by TCRdb are summarized as one entry per CDR3 protein sequence, and DNA is absent. TCRdb assigned the V and J calls; the authors' analysis was not used. The sample table gives 4,500 to 7,000 distinct CDR3 sequences. 1% to 1.5% of the sample is in the top ten clones.

As for this clonotype: The antigen this receptor binds is unknown.

General findings and caveats noted by the study authors: Repertoire diversity was comparably high in both naive subsets but much lower in memory CD8+ T cells. Compared with CXCR3-negative naive cells, CXCR3-positive naive cells had TRB CDR3s with higher hydrophobicity (lower Kidera factor 4), lower energy, and higher strength and volume indices. Because surface CD5, which is linked to self-reactivity in mice, was comparable between the naive subsets, TCR interaction strength was also inferred from the physicochemical properties of TRB CDR3s. Freshly isolated PBMCs were used for most assays because CXCR3 expression went down partially after cryopreservation. Naive CXCR3-negative and CXCR3-positive cells from the same donor showed similar TRBV-TRBJ usage, whereas memory cells showed distinct patterns.

The sample was naive CXCR3- CD8+ T cells from blood. The cell subset or site label here, explained by the study, means: CD45RO-CCR7+CD27+CD95- naive CD8+ T cells lacking CXCR3 (TNR3-). The TCR sequence derives from a human donor in good health. Some clones in this sample may be carry-over from other donors' samples. In this chain, TRBV7-9 is recombined with TRBJ1-1; TCRdb lists TRBD1, though no DNA is available to test this call. The CDR3 sequence is CASSLRTDGRTEAFF.